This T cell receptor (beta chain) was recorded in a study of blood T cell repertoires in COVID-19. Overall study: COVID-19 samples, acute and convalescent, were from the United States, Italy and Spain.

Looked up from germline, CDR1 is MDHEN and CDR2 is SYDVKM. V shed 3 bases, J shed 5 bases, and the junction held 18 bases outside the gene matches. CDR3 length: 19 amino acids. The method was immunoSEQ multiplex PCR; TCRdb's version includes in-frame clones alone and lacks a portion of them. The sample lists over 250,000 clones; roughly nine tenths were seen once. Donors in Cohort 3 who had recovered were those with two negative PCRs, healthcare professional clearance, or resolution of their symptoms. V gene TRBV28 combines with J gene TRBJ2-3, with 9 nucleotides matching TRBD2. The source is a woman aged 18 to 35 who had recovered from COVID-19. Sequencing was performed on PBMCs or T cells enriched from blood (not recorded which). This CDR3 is CASSFPPTGLAREKDTQYF. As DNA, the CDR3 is TGTGCCAGCAGTTTCCCCCCTACTGGACTAGCGCGCGAGAAAGATACGCAGTATTTT. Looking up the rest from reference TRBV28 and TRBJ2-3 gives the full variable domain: DVKVTQSSRYLVKRTGEKVFLECVQDMDHENMFWYRQDPGLGLRLIYFSYDVKMKEKGDIPEGYSVSREKKERFSLILESASTNQTSMYLCASSFPPTGLAREKDTQYFGPGTRLTVL.